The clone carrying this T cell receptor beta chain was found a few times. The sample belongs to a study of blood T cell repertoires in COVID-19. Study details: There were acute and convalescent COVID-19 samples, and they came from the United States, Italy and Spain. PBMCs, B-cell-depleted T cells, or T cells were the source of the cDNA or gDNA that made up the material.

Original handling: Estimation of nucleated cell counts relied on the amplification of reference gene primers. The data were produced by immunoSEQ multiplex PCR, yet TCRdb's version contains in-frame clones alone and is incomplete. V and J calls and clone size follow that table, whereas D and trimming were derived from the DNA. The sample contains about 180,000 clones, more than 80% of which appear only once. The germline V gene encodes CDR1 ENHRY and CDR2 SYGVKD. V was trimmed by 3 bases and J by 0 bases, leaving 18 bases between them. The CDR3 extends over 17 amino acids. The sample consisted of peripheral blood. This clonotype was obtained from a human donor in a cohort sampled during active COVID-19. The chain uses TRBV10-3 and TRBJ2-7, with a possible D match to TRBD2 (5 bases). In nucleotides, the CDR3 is TGTGCCATCAGTGACCACCGGCGGGCCAGGAGCTCCTACGAGCAGTACTTC. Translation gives CAISDHRRARSSYEQYF.